This TCR beta chain was sequenced for a study of blood T cells in healthy people across ages. It was with a sample-barcoded 5' primer and a J-beta primer mix that a second PCR of roughly 6 to 12 cycles was run. Tagging of each cDNA molecule was performed by a template-switch adaptor with 12 random nucleotides. Via MiXCR, TCRdb re-called the 5' RACE reads, giving one row per CDR3 protein. The repertoire consists of hundreds of thousands of distinct CDR3 sequences, with approximately 50% occurring once and the leading ten covering about a third. Findings and caveats of the study: Compared with aged donors, long-lived donors showed fewer expanded clones, suggesting selection.

This CDR3 is 14 amino acids long. Trimming left V 8 bases short and J 4 bases short, with 12 bases between. CDR1 is MNHNS and CDR2 is SASEGT in the germline V gene. To note about this clonotype: The target antigen is unknown.

Sequences were obtained from blood. This chain uses TRBV6-1 with TRBJ2-6; possibly TRBD1 or TRBD2 for D (5 bases each). This receptor was obtained from a woman aged 55-70 years in good health. CDR3 bases: TGTGCCAGCTCCCGGGGACCGGGGGCCAACGTCCTGACTTTC. Protein: CASSRGPGANVLTF.